The rows below give T cell receptor beta chains drawn from one sample of a study of kidney transplant recipient with SARS-CoV-2 infection. TCRdb fed the reads into MiXCR, producing one record per CDR3 protein. Seen here are under 300,000 distinct CDR3 sequences, 29% observed once, and the top ten hold roughly 7.3%. The specimen was a blood sample, collected at baseline and on roughly day 120 from a kidney transplant recipient. These receptors all come from a male patient between 25 and 39 years old who had COVID-19 and was a kidney transplant recipient. Some T cells may possibly be graft donor cells. Each CDR3 is given with its conserved first and last residue. A D gene is named only where the DNA matches it firmly. Clone sizes are given selectively: once, few, many, or a class where the clone is expanded.

>TRBJ2-6|TRBV6-5|many|NA
TGTGCCAGCAGTTACACAGGGGAGGCTGGGGCCAACGTCCTGACTTTC
CASSYTGEAGANVLTF
>TRBJ1-2|TRBV5-3|many|NA
TGTGCCAGATTGTATCCAGTGGTGAGAAAGACCTATGGCTACACCTTC
CARLYPVVRKTYGYTF
>TRBJ1-2|TRBV5-8|many|NA
TGTGCCAGCCATGCCTATCATCCACGAAAGACCTATGGCTACACCTTC
CASHAYHPRKTYGYTF
>TRBJ2-2|TRBV2|many|NA
TGTGCCAGCAGTGTTCAAAGGGGCACCGGGGAGCTGTTTTTT
CASSVQRGTGELFF
>TRBJ1-2|TRBV3-1|many|NA
TGTGCCAGCAGCCAAGGGGGGGCGGACTATGGCTACACCTTC
CASSQGGADYGYTF
>TRBJ1-6|TRBV11-3|many|NA
TGTGCCAGCAGCACTAGTCCGGACATCGGGCATTCACCCCTCCACTTT
CASSTSPDIGHSPLHF
>TRBJ2-3|TRBV30|NA|TRBD2
TGTGCCTGGAGTGGCGTGGTTAGCGGGGGGTTCACAGATACGCAGTATTTT
CAWSGVVSGGFTDTQYF
>TRBJ1-2|TRBV10-3|many|TRBD1
TGTGCCATCAGTACAGGGGGGGACTATGGCTACACCTTC
CAISTGGDYGYTF
>TRBJ1-2|TRBV8-2|many|NA
TGTGGCAGTAGCAGTCATGATAGCCGAAAGACCTATGGCTACACCTTC
CGSSSHDSRKTYGYTF
>TRBJ1-2|TRBV28|many|TRBD1
TGTGCCAGCAGTCCCGGGACAGGGTTTTATGGCTACACCTTC
CASSPGTGFYGYTF
>TRBJ1-2|TRBV12-3/TRBV12-4|many|NA
TGTGCCAGCAGTGTGCCCGCCACAGCAGGAAAGACCTATGGCTACACCTTC
CASSVPATAGKTYGYTF
>TRBJ2-7|TRBV20-1|few|TRBD1
TGCAGTGCTCCCCCGGGACAGGTGACCGAGCAGTACTTC
CSAPPGQVTEQYF
>TRBJ2-5|TRBV11-1|many|NA
TGTGCCAGCAGCTTTAACACCCAAGAGACCCAGTACTTC
CASSFNTQETQYF
>TRBJ1-2|TRBV4-3|many|NA
TGCGCCAGCAGCGTCGGTTCAGGACGTCGAAAGACCTATGGCTACACCTTC
CASSVGSGRRKTYGYTF
>TRBJ1-2|TRBV8-2|many|NA
TGTGGCAGTGCTGTTTATGATAGCCGAAAGACCTATGGCTACACCTTC
CGSAVYDSRKTYGYTF
>TRBJ1-2|TRBV9|many|NA
TGTGCCAGCAAGGTTGAGTACTCAAGAAAGACCTATGGCTACACCTTC
CASKVEYSRKTYGYTF
>TRBJ1-2|TRBV6-8|many|NA
TGTGCCAGCAGTGCAGGTGCACGCTCTAGAAAGACCTATGGCTACACCTTC
CASSAGARSRKTYGYTF
>TRBJ1-2|TRBV30|many|NA
TGTGCCTGGAGGGGGGTACAGGCGACCCTTCGAGGCTACACCTTC
CAWRGVQATLRGYTF
>TRBJ1-2|TRBV24-1|many|NA
TGTGCCACCAGTAGGAGCTCGGGCTATGGCTACACCTTC
CATSRSSGYGYTF
>TRBJ2-3|TRBV12-1|many|NA
TGTGCCAGCAGCTTTACTAGCTCATACACAGATACGCAGTATTTT
CASSFTSSYTDTQYF
>TRBJ2-7|TRBV28|many|TRBD2
TGTGCCAGCAGTCAGACTAGCGGGCACGAGCAGTACTTC
CASSQTSGHEQYF
>TRBJ2-5|TRBV3-1|many|NA
TGTGCCAGCAGCGCATTTCATCCCATTTCTTTCTCTGAGACCCAGTACTTC
CASSAFHPISFSETQYF
>TRBJ2-1|TRBV7-3|NA|NA
TGTGCCAGCAGCTTAAGAGGTGCAGGGACCTACAATGAGCAGTTCTTC
CASSLRGAGTYNEQFF
>TRBJ2-1|TRBV7-2|many|TRBD2
TGTGCCAGCAGCTTATGGGCTAGCGGGACCTACAATGAGCAGTTCTTC
CASSLWASGTYNEQFF
>TRBJ1-2|TRBV9|many|NA
TGTGCCAGCACCTTGAGGTACTCAAGAAAGACCTATGGCTACACCTTC
CASTLRYSRKTYGYTF
>TRBJ1-1|TRBV29-1|many|TRBD1
TGCAGCGCCCCGGGACAGGTCAGTACTGAAGCTTTCTTT
CSAPGQVSTEAFF
>TRBJ1-1|TRBV27|many|NA
TGTGCCAGCAGTGACCTTTCCGGGACCGCTGAAGCTTTCTTT
CASSDLSGTAEAFF
>TRBJ1-2|TRBV19|many|TRBD1
TGTGCCAGTAGTAATGGACAGGCCCTTAACTATGGCTACACCTTC
CASSNGQALNYGYTF
>TRBJ2-3|TRBV20-1|NA|NA
TGCAGTGCTAGAAGGCTAGAATCAGATACGCAGTATTTT
CSARRLESDTQYF
>TRBJ2-7|TRBV2|many|TRBD1
TGTGCCAGCAGTGGGTTCGGGACAGGACTTTACGAGCAGTACTTC
CASSGFGTGLYEQYF
>TRBJ1-2|TRBV6-5|many|NA
TGTGCCAGCAGTCGGGACACGCGTTATGGCTACACCTTC
CASSRDTRYGYTF
>TRBJ1-6|TRBV27|many|NA
TGTGCCAGCAGTTGGGGTACAGGGTTTTCACCCCTCCACTTT
CASSWGTGFSPLHF
>TRBJ2-1|TRBV5-4|many|TRBD2
TGTGCCAGCAGCTTGGAACTAGCGGCACATGCGGAGCAGTTCTTC
CASSLELAAHAEQFF
>TRBJ1-2|TRBV6-8|NA|NA
TGTGCCAGCAGTAAGGACAAACGCTCTAAAAAGATCTATGGCTACACCTTC
CASSKDKRSKKIYGYTF
>TRBJ1-2|TRBV11-2|many|NA
TGTGCCAGCAGCTTAGACCACGCGGAACTCTATGGCTACACCTTC
CASSLDHAELYGYTF
>TRBJ2-2|TRBV20-1|NA|TRBD2
TGCAGTGCTAGAGACCTGAGCGGGAAGTACACCGGGGAGCTGTTTTTT
CSARDLSGKYTGELFF
>TRBJ2-2|TRBV5-1|many|NA
TGCGCCAGCAGCCCGGCCACTGCGAACACCGGGGAGCTGTTTTTT
CASSPATANTGELFF
>TRBJ2-1|TRBV7-8|few|TRBD2
TGTGCCAGCAGCGCCGGGACTAGCGGGAATCGGTTCTTC
CASSAGTSGNRFF
>TRBJ1-1|TRBV28|NA|TRBD1
TGTGCCAGCAGAACTGCCCCGGGACAGGGTGACACTGGAGCTTTCTTT
CASRTAPGQGDTGAFF
>TRBJ1-2|TRBV6-1|many|NA
TGTGCCAGCAGTCCCATAGGCTCTATGCGAAAGACCTATGGCTACACCTTC
CASSPIGSMRKTYGYTF
>TRBJ1-2|TRBV6-4|many|NA
TGTGCCAGCAGTCTGAAACGCTCACACGGAAAGACCTATGGCTACACCTTC
CASSLKRSHGKTYGYTF
>TRBJ2-5|TRBV20-1|few|NA
TGCAGTGTCGGGGAGGGAAGGGGGCAGGAGACCCAGTACTTC
CSVGEGRGQETQYF
>TRBJ2-7|TRBV28|many|TRBD1
TGTGCCAGCAGCCACCGGGTAGGACAGGCGAGCTCCTACGAGCAGTACTTC
CASSHRVGQASSYEQYF
>TRBJ2-2|TRBV7-8|many|NA
TGTGCCAGCAGCAACCGAGCCAGGACTTCGAACACCGGGGAGCTGTTTTTT
CASSNRARTSNTGELFF
>TRBJ2-6|TRBV7-8|many|NA
TGTGCCAGCATCGCCAGCAGGGTTTCTGGGGCCAACGTCCTGACTTTC
CASIASRVSGANVLTF
>TRBJ1-2|TRBV6-2/TRBV6-3|many|NA
TGTGCCAGCAGTCGCGTACGCTGCATCGGAAAGACCTATGGCTACACCTTC
CASSRVRCIGKTYGYTF
>TRBJ2-6|TRBV4-1|NA|NA
TGCGCCAGCAGCGATCCTCTAGAACCACAAAGTCGGGCCAACGTCCTGACTTTC
CASSDPLEPQSRANVLTF
>TRBJ2-3|TRBV5-6|many|NA
TGTGCCAGCAGCTTGGGGACAGGAGGGGGACACAGGACGCAGTATTTT
CASSLGTGGGHRTQYF
>TRBJ1-1|TRBV6-4|many|TRBD1
TGTGCCAGCAGTGACTCCCGCAGGGGGATTATGAACACTGAAGCTTTCTTT
CASSDSRRGIMNTEAFF
>TRBJ2-1|TRBV5-1|few|NA
TGCGCCAGCACAGGGGTGGCAGACAATGAGCAGTTCTTC
CASTGVADNEQFF
>TRBJ2-1|TRBV9|few|NA
TGTGCCAGCAGCGTAGTCCAGCGGAAAGGCTACAATGAGCAGTTCTTC
CASSVVQRKGYNEQFF
>TRBJ2-7|TRBV11-3|many|NA
TGTGCCAGCAGCTTCCTAGGGGGGGAGTACTCCTACGAGCAGTACTTC
CASSFLGGEYSYEQYF
>TRBJ1-2|TRBV5-5|many|NA
TGTGCCAGCAGCTTGGCCGGGGGCGGTGGAAACTATGGCTACACCTTC
CASSLAGGGGNYGYTF
>TRBJ1-1|TRBV19|NA|NA
TGTGCCAGTAGTATTTCGGTGAACGCTGAAGCTTTCTTT
CASSISVNAEAFF
>TRBJ2-1|TRBV14|few|NA
TGTGCCAGCAGTCCGAGACAGTACAATGAGCAGTTCTTC
CASSPRQYNEQFF
>TRBJ2-7|TRBV15|NA|NA
TGTGCCACCAGCAGAGATAAAGAGGGGCGTAGCTCCTACGGGCAGTACTTC
CATSRDKEGRSSYGQYF
>TRBJ1-2|TRBV20-1|few|TRBD1
TGCAGTGCTAGAGAACTCCGGGACAGGGGATACCTTAACTATGGCTACACCTTC
CSARELRDRGYLNYGYTF
>TRBJ2-6|TRBV8-2|many|NA
TGTGGCAGTGCCGTGAGGATAACACAAAGTCGGGCCAACGTCCTGACTTTC
CGSAVRITQSRANVLTF
>TRBJ1-3|TRBV19|NA|TRBD1
TGTGCCAGTAGTATCACCCGGACAGGGAGCGGAAACACCATATATTTT
CASSITRTGSGNTIYF
>TRBJ2-1|TRBV6-1|many|TRBD1
TGTGCCAGCAGTGAAATACAGGGGGTAATTGATGAGCAGTTCTTC
CASSEIQGVIDEQFF